The 15 T cell receptor beta chains presented below share a single source sample, sequenced in a study of blood T cells in healthy people across ages. A second about 6 to 12 cycle PCR used barcoded and J-beta primers. TCRdb analysed the 5' RACE reads with MiXCR anew, one entry per CDR3 protein. This sample yields 1.5 million to 2 million distinct CDR3 sequences, of which 40% to 55% are seen a single time; approximately 2% belongs to the top ten. The sample was blood. Every receptor here comes from a middle-aged woman in good health.

This clonotype was seen more than once but under ten times. Here the CDR3 DNA reads TGTGCCATCAGTGAGGGGGAGAGAGATACGCAGTATTTT. Residues: CAISEGERDTQYF. The rearrangement joins TRBV10-3 to TRBJ2-3, with D maybe TRBD2 (5 bases). This CDR3 is 13 amino acids long. Looked up from germline, CDR1 is ENHRY and CDR2 is SYGVKD. Trimming cost V 2 bases and J 5 bases, with 8 bases left between them.

This clonotype was seen a few times. The J gene is TRBJ2-3, the V gene TRBV11-2; the match to TRBD2 covers 10 bases. Germline trimming cut 3 bases from V and 2 bases from J; bases unmatched to any gene: 2. The CDR3 spans 15 residues. Germline V gives CDR1 SGHAT, CDR2 FQNNGV. The CDR3: CASSFTSGVTDTQYF. The CDR3 DNA sequence: TGTGCCAGCAGCTTTACTAGCGGGGTCACAGATACGCAGTATTTT.

This clonotype was counted only a few times. The CDR3 nucleotides read TGTGCCAGCAGAAACCGGGAGTCCCTCTACGAGCAGTACTTC. This sequence encodes CASRNRESLYEQYF. The chain recombines TRBV28 with TRBJ2-7, with a weak D call TRBD2 (6 bases). There are 14 residues in the CDR3. With 6 bases removed from V and 3 bases from J, the gap between germline ends came to 15 bases. CDR1 MDHEN and CDR2 SYDVKM come from the germline V gene. The full variable domain, completed using reference TRBV28 and TRBJ2-7, is DVKVTQSSRYLVKRTGEKVFLECVQDMDHENMFWYRQDPGLGLRLIYFSYDVKMKEKGDIPEGYSVSREKKERFSLILESASTNQTSMYLCASRNRESLYEQYFGPGTRLTVT.

CDR3 residues: CSPGGRTRETQYF. CDR3 coding DNA: TGCAGTCCCGGAGGGAGGACGCGAGAGACCCAGTACTTC. The chain couples TRBV20-1 to TRBJ2-5, with D perhaps TRBD2 (6 bases). With 8 bases removed from V and 4 bases from J, the gap between germline ends came to 17 bases. Germline V gene sequence: CDR1 DFQATT, CDR2 SNEGSKA (reference sequence). CDR3 length: 13 residues.

In its sample, this clonotype was seen a few times. The chain recombines TRBV20-1 with TRBJ2-7; D is ambiguous. The CDR3 has 13 amino acids. CDR1 is DFQATT, CDR2 SNEGSKA, per germline (reference sequence). The V and J ends lost 3 bases and 12 bases respectively, with 21 bases between them. CDR3 sequence reads: CSASLVPLGETYF. For the CDR3, the DNA is TGCAGTGCTAGTTTGGTTCCCCTGGGTGAAACGTACTTC.

This clonotype appeared a few times. DNA for the CDR3: TGTGCCAGCAGCTTAGTTTCGGGGGGGCGCGCAGATACGCAGTATTTT. This sequence encodes CASSLVSGGRADTQYF. The chain has TRBV7-2 and TRBJ2-3; 8 bases map to TRBD2. The V gene end was trimmed by 1 base and the J gene end by 4 bases; junction bases not matched to a gene: 7. Per germline, CDR1 SGHTA and CDR2 FQGNSA. The CDR3 length is 16 residues.

This clonotype was recorded a few times. The chain is built from TRBV11-2 and TRBJ2-3; the D gene is possibly TRBD2 (6 bases). Germline V gene lookup returns CDR1 SGHAT and CDR2 FQNNGV. The V and J ends lost 1 base and 2 bases respectively, with 13 bases between them. The CDR3 contains 16 residues. The CDR3 loop reads CASSLALRGNTDTQYF. The CDR3 DNA reads as TGTGCCAGCAGCTTAGCTCTACGGGGGAACACAGATACGCAGTATTTT.

The chain joins TRBV6-5 to TRBJ2-3, with a weak D call TRBD1 (6 bases). The CDR3 loop spans 16 amino acids. Germline CDR1 MNHEY, CDR2 SVGAGI. V lost 6 bases, J lost 4 bases, and 20 bases lay in between. CDR3 DNA sequence: TGTGCCAGCAGGAAAAGCCAAGGGGGTAGCGCAGATACGCAGTATTTT. This gives the protein CASRKSQGGSADTQYF.

J is TRBJ2-5 and V is TRBV9; TRBD2 agrees at 13 bases. V shed 0 bases and J 11 bases; nucleotides not matched to a gene: 7. CDR1 is SGDLS, CDR2 YYNGEE, per germline. This CDR3 is built from 15 residues. CDR3 in amino acids: CASSVGLAGGGEQYF. In DNA, the CDR3 is TGTGCCAGCAGCGTAGGACTAGCGGGGGGAGGGGAGCAGTACTTC. The whole variable domain, remainder taken from reference TRBV9 and TRBJ2-5, is DSGVTQTPKHLITATGQRVTLRCSPRSGDLSVYWYQQSLDQGLQFLIQYYNGEERAKGNILERFSAQQFPDLHSELNLSSLELGDSALYFCASSVGLAGGGEQYFGPGTRLLVL.

This chain joins TRBV20-1 and TRBJ2-3; weak D call: TRBD1 (6 bases). CDR3 size: 13 residues. Trimming stripped 5 bases from V and 14 bases from J, with 23 bases between. Germline loops: CDR1 DFQATT, CDR2 SNEGSKA (reference sequence). This chain's CDR3 is CSARTEILSPAYF. The CDR3 DNA is TGCAGTGCTCGGACAGAAATCCTCTCACCGGCGTATTTT.

This clonotype was recorded a few times. The genes are TRBV6-2 or TRBV6-3 and TRBJ1-5; TRBD1 matches 7 bases. J gave up 1 base and V 0 bases, and 3 bases lay outside the gene matches. From germline, CDR1 is MNHEY and CDR2 SVGEGT. The CDR3 is made up of 16 amino acids. This chain's CDR3 is CASSYSRDSSNQPQHF. Here the CDR3 DNA reads TGTGCCAGCAGTTACTCTAGGGACAGCAGCAATCAGCCCCAGCATTTT.

This clonotype was observed once. This sequence joins TRBV24-1 and TRBJ1-2; 9 positions match TRBD1. Germline V gene lookup returns CDR1 KGHDR and CDR2 SFDVKD. The CDR3 runs 15 residues. The junction had 7 bases not matched to a gene; V was cut back by 3 bases and J by 6 bases. The CDR3 coding sequence is TGTGCCACCAGTGATCCGGGACAGGGCAGCGATGGCTACACCTTC. Residues: CATSDPGQGSDGYTF.

V gene TRBV2 combines with J gene TRBJ2-1, with 8 bases aligning to TRBD1. Germline V gene data show CDR1 as SNHLY and CDR2 as FYNNEI. This CDR3 has 15 amino acids. The junction had 8 bases not matched to a gene; V was cut back by 6 bases and J by 4 bases. CDR3 protein: CASRDLGQAYNEQFF. The CDR3 DNA is TGTGCCAGCAGGGACCTGGGACAGGCATACAATGAGCAGTTCTTC.

This clonotype was seen a few times. This chain connects TRBV7-9 to TRBJ2-3; D gene uncertain. V was pared by 8 bases and J by 2 bases, with 14 bases between. Germline lookup yields CDR1 SEHNR and CDR2 FQNEAQ (reference sequence). The CDR3 contains 14 residues. The CDR3 spells CASPMDGFTDTQYF. CDR3 DNA sequence: TGTGCCAGCCCGATGGACGGATTCACAGATACGCAGTATTTT.

Concerning this clonotype: A junction boundary mismatches the germline segment, possibly from a read error. The chain recombines TRBV4-3 with TRBJ2-5, with D possibly TRBD2 on 5 matching bases. The CDR3 length is 14 residues. Germline V gene data show CDR1 as LGHNA and CDR2 as YSLEER. CDR3 loop: CASSPGGLQEAQYF. CDR3 coding DNA: TGCGCCAGCAGCCCTGGAGGTCTGCAAGAGGCCCAGTACTTC.